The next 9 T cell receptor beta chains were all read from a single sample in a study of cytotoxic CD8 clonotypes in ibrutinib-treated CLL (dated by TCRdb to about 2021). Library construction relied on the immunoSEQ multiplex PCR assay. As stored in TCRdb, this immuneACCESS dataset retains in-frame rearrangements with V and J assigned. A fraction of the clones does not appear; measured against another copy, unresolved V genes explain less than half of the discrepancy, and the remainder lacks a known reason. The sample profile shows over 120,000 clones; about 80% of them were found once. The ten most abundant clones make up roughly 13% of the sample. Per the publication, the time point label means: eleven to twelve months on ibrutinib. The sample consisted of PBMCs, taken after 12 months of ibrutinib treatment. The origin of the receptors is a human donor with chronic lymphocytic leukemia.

The CDR3 sequence is CASSSSGISYEQYF. The CDR3 bases are TGTGCCAGCAGCTCAAGCGGGATCTCCTACGAGCAGTACTTC. The chain joins TRBV7-9 to TRBJ2-7, with TRBD2 matching 7 bases. Germline CDR1 reads SEHNR; CDR2 reads FQNEAQ (reference sequence). This CDR3 has 14 residues. Trimming at V came to 4 bases and at J to 0 bases, leaving 3 bases not matched to a gene.

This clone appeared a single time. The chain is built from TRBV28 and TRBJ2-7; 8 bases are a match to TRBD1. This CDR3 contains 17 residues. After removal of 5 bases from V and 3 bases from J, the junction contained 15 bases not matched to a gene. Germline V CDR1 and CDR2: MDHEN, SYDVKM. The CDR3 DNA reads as TGTGCCAGCAGTCCGTCAATTATAAGGACAGGGAACTACGAGCAGTACTTC. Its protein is CASSPSIIRTGNYEQYF.

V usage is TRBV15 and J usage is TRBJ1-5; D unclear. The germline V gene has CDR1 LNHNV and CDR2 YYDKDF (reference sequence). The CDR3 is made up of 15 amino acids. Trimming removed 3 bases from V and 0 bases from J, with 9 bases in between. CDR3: CATSREGASNQPQHF. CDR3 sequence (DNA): TGTGCCACCAGCAGGGAGGGCGCTAGCAATCAGCCCCAGCATTTT.

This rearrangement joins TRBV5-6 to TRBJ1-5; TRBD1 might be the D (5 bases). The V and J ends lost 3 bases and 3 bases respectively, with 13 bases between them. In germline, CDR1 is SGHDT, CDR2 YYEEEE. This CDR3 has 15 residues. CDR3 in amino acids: CASSSWPGTNQPQHF. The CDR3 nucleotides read TGTGCCAGCAGCTCTTGGCCAGGGACCAATCAGCCCCAGCATTTT.

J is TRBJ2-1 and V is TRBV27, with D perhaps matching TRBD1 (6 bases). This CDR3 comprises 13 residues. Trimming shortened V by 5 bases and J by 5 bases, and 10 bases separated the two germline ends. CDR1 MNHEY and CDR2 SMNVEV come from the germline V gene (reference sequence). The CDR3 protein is CASSTGTNNEQFF. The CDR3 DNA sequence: TGTGCCAGCAGTACCGGGACAAACAATGAGCAGTTCTTC.

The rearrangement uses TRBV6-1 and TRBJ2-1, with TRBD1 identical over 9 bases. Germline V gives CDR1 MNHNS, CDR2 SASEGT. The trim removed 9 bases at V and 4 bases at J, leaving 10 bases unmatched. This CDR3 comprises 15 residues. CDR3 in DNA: TGTGCCAGTGTACAGGGGGCTTTGGGATACAATGAGCAGTTCTTC. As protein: CASVQGALGYNEQFF.

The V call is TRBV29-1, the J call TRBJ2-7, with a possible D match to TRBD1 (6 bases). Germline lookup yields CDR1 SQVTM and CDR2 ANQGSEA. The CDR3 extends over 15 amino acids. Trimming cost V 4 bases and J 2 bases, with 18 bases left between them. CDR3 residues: CSVVPKDRMTYEQYF. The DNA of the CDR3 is TGCAGCGTTGTACCTAAGGACAGAATGACCTACGAGCAGTACTTC.

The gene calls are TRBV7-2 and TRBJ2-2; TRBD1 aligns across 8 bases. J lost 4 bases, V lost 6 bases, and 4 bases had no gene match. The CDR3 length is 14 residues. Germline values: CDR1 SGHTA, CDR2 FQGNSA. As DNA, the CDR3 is TGTGCCAGCAGTTCGACAGGGGTCACCGGGGAGCTGTTTTTT. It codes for CASSSTGVTGELFF.

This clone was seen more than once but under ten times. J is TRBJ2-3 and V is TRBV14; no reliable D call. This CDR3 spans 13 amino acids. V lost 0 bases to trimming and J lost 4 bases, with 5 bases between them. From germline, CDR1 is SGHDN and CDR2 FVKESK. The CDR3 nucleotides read TGTGCCAGCAGCCAAGATGTGGCAGATACGCAGTATTTT. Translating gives CASSQDVADTQYF.